This TCR beta chain was observed in a study of shared clonotypes between healthy human individuals. Regarding the study as a whole: It was anticipated that sequencing depth would influence how many clonotypes donors shared.

Clones were read by immunoSEQ multiplex PCR, and TCRdb kept only the in-frame ones, dropping some. This table holds around 550,000 clones, about 95% found once. Of note for this clone: No antigen is known for it.

The V gene's germline CDR1 is KGHSH and CDR2 LQKENI. The CDR3 totals 18 residues. J gave up 0 bases and V 3 bases, and 8 bases lay outside the gene matches. Sequenced material: naive CD4+ T cells sorted from blood. Documented subset: CD45RA+ positively selected. The rearrangement joins TRBV18 to TRBJ2-6, with 7 positions matching TRBD1. The clonotype comes from a young woman in good health. The CDR3, as DNA: TGTGCCAGCTCACCCTTTCAGGGGGATGGCTCTGGGGCCAACGTCCTGACTTTC. The encoded protein is CASSPFQGDGSGANVLTF.